These T cell receptor beta chains were read from a single sample in a study of response to subunit inactivated influenza vaccine. TCRdb reprocessed the RT-PCR reads with MiXCR, giving one entry per CDR3 protein. The repertoire consists of under 950,000 distinct CDR3 sequences, with less than 25% occurring once and the leading ten covering roughly a tenth. The sample was PBMCs from blood, taken roughly 5 days after vaccination. These receptor sequences come from a man in his fifties who received an inactivated influenza vaccine. The conserved cysteine and the conserved F or W are not part of the CDR3 here. Each record gives: V gene, J gene, CDR3 protein.

TRBV15,TRBJ2-3,ATSSRSLNTDTQY
TRBV10-3,TRBJ1-5,AISGYNQPQH
TRBV7-2,TRBJ2-7,ASSPLTGTGGSYEQY
TRBV12-3/TRBV12-4,TRBJ2-7,ASRLDRVTSSEQY
TRBV3-1,TRBJ1-1,ASSSTGATEAF
TRBV5-1,TRBJ2-2,ASSLRLAVNTGELF
TRBV6-5,TRBJ2-2,ASSNAGTRLF
TRBV7-9,TRBJ2-2,ASSAAAGELF
TRBV10-3,TRBJ1-1,AIKDRESTEAF
TRBV20-1,TRBJ1-5,SATEGGNQPQH
TRBV20-1,TRBJ2-7,SANTGEVHEQY
TRBV12-3/TRBV12-4,TRBJ2-1,ASSWGSSGNEQF
TRBV10-3,TRBJ2-5,AISAQGAGETQY
TRBV10-3,TRBJ1-5,AVGTADNQPQH
TRBV7-2,TRBJ2-6,ASSLAGGANVLT
TRBV7-2,TRBJ2-7,ASSLIFAGNPEQY
TRBV4-3,TRBJ2-6,ASSQERPFSSGANVLT
TRBV7-2,TRBJ2-5,ASSLAPTGRETQY
TRBV20-1,TRBJ2-3,SAIRTGSTDTQY
TRBV3-1,TRBJ2-4,ASSQHQGMNIQY
TRBV7-2,TRBJ2-7,ASSIGTETYEQY
TRBV29-1,TRBJ2-2,SGKGSNTGELF
TRBV10-3,TRBJ2-5,AISEDRGETQY
TRBV7-2,TRBJ2-3,ASRLSSGASDTQY
TRBV6-4,TRBJ1-1,ASSDGTGEDTEAF
TRBV5-1,TRBJ2-1,ATRTTALYNEQF
TRBV20-1,TRBJ1-4,SAHRQGNEKLF
TRBV12-3/TRBV12-4,TRBJ2-5,ASSPSLGSQETQY
TRBV12-3/TRBV12-4,TRBJ2-7,ASSLAGAYEQY
TRBV15,TRBJ2-5,ATSRLRTAKETQY
TRBV4-2,TRBJ2-2,ASSPIPTSGIAGELF
TRBV27,TRBJ1-5,ASARGSRNNQPQH
TRBV29-1,TRBJ2-1,SVVRGRALYNEQF
TRBV7-3,TRBJ2-1,ASSIAGPSYNEQF
TRBV15,TRBJ2-2,ATRLRSEYTGELF
TRBV6-5,TRBJ2-5,ASSAAGTQY
TRBV27,TRBJ1-5,ARAQDRVNQPQH
TRBV6-6,TRBJ2-7,ASSSRPRFQSETKSSYEQY
TRBV5-5,TRBJ2-6,ASSLAGGTGANVLT
TRBV5-5,TRBJ1-2,ASRPAGVDYGYT
TRBV7-2,TRBJ1-5,ASSLGQAGDQPQH
TRBV5-1,TRBJ2-1,ASSLTSGGGNEQL
TRBV7-2,TRBJ1-1,ASSNRTPHGAF
TRBV4-2,TRBJ2-2,ASSPTGTAGELF
TRBV20-1,TRBJ2-4,RARTGIAKNIQY
TRBV12-3/TRBV12-4,TRBJ1-2,ASSPIGRSGYT
TRBV5-6,TRBJ2-3,ASSLARLAGWGTDTQY
TRBV6-6,TRBJ2-3,ASSAAGAIIH
TRBV11-2,TRBJ2-4,ASSEHRGRGNIQY
TRBV11-1,TRBJ2-5,ASTQVPRAERIRETQY
TRBV7-3,TRBJ2-7,ASSPAPGGTYEQY